This T cell receptor beta chain was identified during a study of CD8+CD57+ T cells in acquired aplastic anemia. The germline CDR1 and CDR2 sequences are SGHRS and YFSETQ. Trimming pared 5 bases from V and 10 bases from J, leaving 18 bases between. This CDR3 region has 13 residues. TCR beta VDJ and CDR3 were profiled, and genomic DNA was the template. Each CDR3 protein is one row after TCRdb ran MiXCR on the reads. This sample has 200,000 to 300,000 distinct CDR3 sequences, with approximately 86% found just once. Previously, flow cytometry had revealed CD8+CD57+ cell expansion in the patients chosen for sequencing.

This sequence joins TRBV5-1 and TRBJ1-2; perhaps TRBD1 as D (5 bases). The specimen was sorted CD4+, CD8+, or CD8+CD57+ T cells (not recorded which) from PBMCs. This receptor was obtained from a human donor with aplastic anemia. The CDR3 here is CASSIGAGDTYTF. The CDR3 coding sequence is TGCGCCAGCAGTATCGGGGCGGGAGATACCTACACCTTC.